These 3 T cell receptor beta chains came from one sample sequenced in a study of blood T cell repertoires in COVID-19. Using immunoSEQ multiplex PCR, the repertoire was profiled, and TCRdb retains in-frame clones only, with some absent. The table has some 200,000 clones, around four fifths seen once. The source material was peripheral blood. All receptors come from a woman aged 80 or older with active or convalescent COVID-19.

The J gene is TRBJ2-7, the V gene TRBV18, with 8 bases aligning to TRBD1. The junction had 7 bases not matched to a gene; V was cut back by 3 bases and J by 0 bases. CDR3 length: 16 residues. The germline V gene encodes CDR1 KGHSH and CDR2 LQKENI. The DNA of the CDR3 is TGTGCCAGCTCACCTCCGACAGGGGAAGGCTCCTACGAGCAGTACTTC. Translating gives CASSPPTGEGSYEQYF.

The genes are TRBV19 and TRBJ1-2; D not resolved. Trimming stripped 6 bases from V and 4 bases from J, with 12 bases between. Germline loops: CDR1 LNHDA, CDR2 SQIVND (reference sequence). This CDR3 region has 13 residues. The CDR3 sequence is CASSRPGVYGYTF. The CDR3 DNA is TGTGCCAGTAGCCGTCCAGGCGTCTATGGCTACACCTTC.

The rearrangement links TRBV9 to TRBJ2-5; 7 bases are a match to TRBD1. The CDR3 is 15 residues long. The J segment lost 5 bases and the V segment lost 4 bases, leaving 11 bases of the junction unmatched. The germline gives CDR1 SGDLS, CDR2 YYNGEE. The CDR3 loop is CASSFQTGTRETQYF. The CDR3 DNA follows: TGTGCCAGCAGCTTCCAGACAGGGACGCGGGAGACCCAGTACTTC.